Shown below are 17 T cell receptor beta chains from a single sample sequenced in a study of T cells in Graves' hyperthyroidism and ophthalmopathy. TCR beta CDR3 sequences were amplified from RNA transcripts. First-round RT-PCR of the TCR CDR3 relied on the HTBI primer set. TCRdb used MiXCR to reprocess the multiplex PCR reads, holding one entry per CDR3 protein. Found here are roughly 290,000 distinct CDR3 sequences, approximately 15% of them singletons; the top ten hold about 50%. The sample taken for sequencing was blood. These receptors were collected from a woman aged 55-70 years with Graves' ophthalmopathy.

This clonotype was observed at least ten times. The V gene is TRBV28, the J gene TRBJ1-2; D might be TRBD1 (6 bases). Germline CDR1 and CDR2: MDHEN and SYDVKM. The CDR3 is 15 amino acids. Trimming cost V 5 bases and J 5 bases, with 18 bases left between them. The CDR3: CASSPTGGVSYGYTF. CDR3 bases: TGTGCCAGCAGTCCGACAGGTGGGGTTTCGTATGGCTACACCTTC.

In its sample, this clonotype was seen a few times. CDR3 amino acids: CASSTGTGGYAGELFF. In nucleotides, the CDR3 is TGTGCCAGCAGCACCGGGACAGGGGGATATGCCGGGGAGCTGTTTTTT. The chain carries TRBV7-6 and TRBJ2-2; 11 bases are a match to TRBD1. Per germline, CDR1 SGHVS and CDR2 FNYEAQ. V shed 5 bases and J 6 bases; nucleotides not matched to a gene: 8. The CDR3 extends over 16 amino acids.

This clonotype appeared many times. The chain joins TRBV20-1 to TRBJ2-7, with a tentative D call TRBD2 (6 bases). The germline V gene has CDR1 DFQATT and CDR2 SNEGSKA (reference sequence). V gave up 6 bases and J gave up 1 base, with 19 bases separating them. The CDR3 loop spans 15 amino acids. The CDR3: CSAIEMGGGSYEQYF. CDR3 bases: TGCAGTGCCATAGAGATGGGGGGTGGGTCCTACGAGCAGTACTTC.

This chain joins TRBV9 and TRBJ2-5; D possibly corresponds to TRBD1 (6 bases). Germline loops: CDR1 SGDLS, CDR2 YYNGEE. This CDR3 spans 13 amino acids. Trimming removed 4 bases from V and 4 bases from J, with 11 bases in between. The chain's CDR3 is CASSTQTGETQYF. DNA of the CDR3: TGTGCCAGCAGCACTCAGACAGGAGAGACCCAGTACTTC.

This clonotype was seen repeatedly, ten times or more. The chain recombines TRBV4-3 with TRBJ1-2, with D unresolved. CDR3 size: 13 residues. Trimming removed 4 bases from V and 8 bases from J, with 14 bases in between. CDR1 and CDR2 from the germline V gene are LGHNA and YSLEER. CDR3 nucleotides: TGCGCCAGCAGCCCAGCCCCGACTCAAGGCTACACCTTC. Encoded protein: CASSPAPTQGYTF.

Many counts were recorded for this clonotype. The CDR3 here is CASSLLGEAFF. For the CDR3, the DNA is TGTGCCAGCAGTTTACTGGGTGAAGCTTTCTTT. The rearrangement links TRBV12-3 or TRBV12-4 to TRBJ1-1; D not certain. The germline V and J ends were trimmed by 2 bases and 7 bases, with 5 bases remaining between them. CDR3 length: 11 residues.

This clonotype appeared many times. The chain joins TRBV12-3 or TRBV12-4 to TRBJ2-3; D may be TRBD2 (6 bases). The CDR3 covers 14 residues. The ends were cut back, 7 bases at V and 2 bases at J, with 13 bases in the middle. CDR3 nucleotide sequence: TGTGCCAGCAAGCAGCGGGCGAACACAGATACGCAGTATTTT. Its protein product is CASKQRANTDTQYF.

This clonotype was found many times. This chain connects TRBV7-2 to TRBJ2-5; 7 positions match TRBD1. Germline CDR1 is SGHTA and CDR2 is FQGNSA. There are 15 residues in the CDR3. V gave up 4 bases and J gave up 3 bases; unmatched junction bases: 8. CDR3 region: CASSSQQGKEETQYF. Written as DNA, the CDR3 is TGTGCCAGCAGCTCGCAACAGGGGAAGGAAGAGACCCAGTACTTC.

This clonotype was counted ten times or more. V and J are TRBV2 and TRBJ2-7; D is unclear. V was cut by 0 bases and J by 9 bases, with 9 bases left in between. Germline CDR1 SNHLY, CDR2 FYNNEI. CDR3 length: 12 residues. The CDR3 is CASSEAPPGQYF. The CDR3 DNA reads TGTGCCAGCAGTGAAGCGCCCCCAGGGCAGTACTTC.

Many counts were recorded for this clonotype. The chain couples TRBV6-1 to TRBJ2-7, with 7 bases identical to TRBD2. This CDR3 region has 15 residues. CDR1 is MNHNS, CDR2 SASEGT, per germline. V shed 6 bases and J 2 bases; nucleotides not matched to a gene: 10. Written as DNA, the CDR3 is TGTGCCAGCAGGAGCCGACTCCGGGGGGCCTACGAGCAGTACTTC. This codes for CASRSRLRGAYEQYF.

This clonotype was recorded many times. This rearrangement joins TRBV25-1 to TRBJ2-7; 9 positions match TRBD1. The CDR3 has 14 amino acids. Looked up from germline, CDR1 is MGHDK and CDR2 is SYGVNS. The trim removed 5 bases at V and 4 bases at J, leaving 6 bases unmatched. CDR3 in amino acids: CASSPGQGTYEQYF. In nucleotides, the CDR3 is TGTGCCAGCAGTCCGGGACAGGGCACATACGAGCAGTACTTC.

The CDR3 protein is CASSRQGAISGNTIYF. CDR3 DNA: TGTGCCAGTAGCCGACAGGGGGCCATCTCTGGAAACACCATATATTTT. The V call is TRBV19, the J call TRBJ1-3; 10 nucleotides match TRBD1. V shed 6 bases, J shed 0 bases, and the junction held 5 bases outside the gene matches. Germline V gene lookup returns CDR1 LNHDA and CDR2 SQIVND (reference sequence). The CDR3 runs to 16 residues.

This clonotype came up many times. The V and J genes are TRBV11-2 and TRBJ2-1; 8 bases line up with TRBD1. With 4 bases clipped from V and 7 bases from J, the junction kept 3 bases outside the gene matches. The CDR3 is 13 amino acids. The V gene's germline CDR1 is SGHAT and CDR2 FQNNGV. This CDR3 reads CASSSTGGNEQFF. In DNA, the CDR3 is TGTGCCAGCAGCTCTACAGGGGGTAATGAGCAGTTCTTC.

This clonotype was detected many times. The chain has TRBV6-1 and TRBJ2-3, with 10 bases fitting TRBD2. The junction had 9 bases not matched to a gene; V was cut back by 6 bases and J by 12 bases. The CDR3 contains 13 residues. Germline V gene sequence: CDR1 MNHNS, CDR2 SASEGT. In DNA, the CDR3 is TGTGCCAGCAGCCCTCCTAGCGGGAGCACCCAGTATTTT. Protein sequence: CASSPPSGSTQYF.

This clonotype came up many times. The V gene is TRBV3-1, the J gene TRBJ2-7; the D is unclear. The CDR3 sequence is 12 residues long. The ends were cut back, 0 bases at V and 9 bases at J, with 9 bases in the middle. Germline CDR1 is LGHDT and CDR2 is YNNKEL (reference sequence). The CDR3 loop reads CASSQDRTGQYF. The CDR3 nucleotides are TGTGCCAGCAGCCAAGACCGGACGGGGCAGTACTTC.

This clonotype occurred a few times. This sequence joins TRBV9 and TRBJ2-4; TRBD2 is a possible D gene (5 bases). The CDR3 extends over 14 amino acids. V lost 7 bases to trimming and J lost 0 bases, with 11 bases between them. Germline CDR1 and CDR2: SGDLS and YYNGEE. The CDR3 here is CASSPGLAKNIQYF. Here the CDR3 DNA reads TGTGCCAGCTCTCCTGGACTAGCCAAAAACATTCAGTACTTC.

The V gene is TRBV5-1, the J gene TRBJ2-7; TRBD1 matches 7 bases. The junction had 16 bases not matched to a gene; V was cut back by 4 bases and J by 3 bases. Germline assignment: CDR1 SGHRS and CDR2 YFSETQ. The CDR3 loop spans 17 amino acids. CDR3 region: CASSQIPGTVFYYEQYF. CDR3 DNA: TGCGCCAGCAGCCAAATTCCCGGGACAGTGTTTTACTACGAGCAGTACTTC.